These T cell receptor beta chains were read from a single sample in a study of beta chain features in type 1 diabetes. Profiled with immunoSEQ multiplex PCR; TCRdb holds only in-frame clones, not every one. This sample has roughly 400,000 clones, with roughly 13% found just once. Specimen: naive CD4+ T cells from blood. Receptors originate from a man aged 25-45 years in good health. CDR3s include the opening cysteine and the closing phenylalanine or tryptophan. D genes are given only for firm matches. A row's size may be missing; if present it is once, few, many or a size class.

TRBJ1-2	few	-	TRBV7-2	13	CASSLGQPYGYTF	TGTGCCAGCAGCCTTGGACAGCCCTATGGCTACACCTTC
TRBJ2-5	few	TRBD2	TRBV7-9	16	CASSADEGLAGETQYF	TGTGCCAGCAGCGCCGATGAGGGACTAGCGGGTGAGACCCAGTACTTC
TRBJ1-2	-	-	TRBV11-3	15	CASSWSSGGRYGYTF	TGTGCCAGCAGCTGGTCAAGTGGAGGGCGCTATGGCTACACCTTC
TRBJ2-5	-	TRBD2	TRBV5-1	15	CASSLLAGGQETQYF	TGCGCCAGCAGCTTACTAGCGGGGGGGCAAGAGACCCAGTACTTC
TRBJ1-1	-	-	TRBV29-1	12	CSVARSNTEAFF	TGCAGCGTTGCCAGGTCGAACACTGAAGCTTTCTTT
TRBJ2-1	-	TRBD2	TRBV9	16	CASSVMAAGGPREQFF	TGTGCCAGCAGCGTAATGGCAGCGGGAGGCCCCAGAGAGCAGTTCTTC
TRBJ2-7	few	TRBD1	TRBV7-2	14	CASSIGQENYEQYF	TGTGCCAGCAGCATCGGACAGGAAAACTACGAGCAGTACTTC
TRBJ2-1	-	-	TRBV7-9	16	CASSPTRINSYNEQFF	TGTGCCAGCAGCCCAACTAGAATCAACTCCTACAATGAGCAGTTCTTC
TRBJ2-7	few	-	TRBV25-1	13	CASSEPASYEQYF	TGTGCCAGCAGTGAGCCAGCGTCCTACGAGCAGTACTTC
TRBJ1-1	few	TRBD1	TRBV7-2	15	CASSPGGRRETEAFF	TGTGCCAGCAGCCCAGGGGGGAGGAGAGAGACTGAAGCTTTCTTT
TRBJ2-1	few	TRBD2	TRBV14	14	CASSPGLAGGEQFF	TGTGCCAGCAGCCCGGGACTAGCGGGAGGTGAGCAGTTCTTC
TRBJ2-6	few	-	TRBV5-4	17	CASSSGLFLSGANVLTF	TGTGCCAGCAGCTCGGGACTTTTCCTCTCTGGGGCCAACGTCCTGACTTTC
TRBJ2-5	few	-	TRBV5-1	12	CASSRGSETQYF	TGCGCCAGCAGCCGAGGATCTGAGACCCAGTACTTC
TRBJ2-1	-	-	TRBV27	13	CASSLGLYNEQFF	TGTGCCAGCAGCCTCGGGCTCTACAATGAGCAGTTCTTC
TRBJ1-4	-	-	TRBV7-2	15	CASSYPPAPNEKLFF	TGTGCCAGCAGCTACCCCCCGGCCCCAAATGAAAAACTGTTTTTT
TRBJ2-1	few	TRBD1	TRBV5-1	17	CASPPVQPGTGFNEQFF	TGCGCCAGCCCCCCTGTACAACCCGGGACAGGATTCAATGAGCAGTTCTTC
TRBJ1-1	-	-	TRBV7-3	16	CASSPIPGHMNTEAFF	TGTGCCAGCAGCCCTATTCCGGGACACATGAACACTGAAGCTTTCTTT
TRBJ1-4	few	-	TRBV7-9	15	CASSHTKQANEKLFF	TGTGCCAGCAGCCATACAAAACAGGCAAATGAAAAACTGTTTTTT